Each of the 5 T cell receptor beta chains below was sequenced from the same sample in a study of T cell changes during pregnancy in multiple sclerosis. The assay was immunoSEQ multiplex PCR, and TCRdb's table has in-frame clones only and misses some. The sample includes 75,000 to 95,000 clones, 93% of them seen just once. Sample: peripheral blood, taken in the second trimester of pregnancy. The receptors were gathered from a female donor with multiple sclerosis, enrolled in a pregnancy study.

The chain links TRBV7-3 to TRBJ2-3; 7 bases match TRBD2. Germline CDR1 is SGHTA and CDR2 is FQGTGA. After removal of 6 bases from V and 6 bases from J, the junction contained 12 bases not matched to a gene. The CDR3 contains 15 residues. In DNA form, the CDR3 reads TGTGCCAGCAGACTAACTAGCGCCCCGGGGGATACGCAGTATTTT. Protein sequence: CASRLTSAPGDTQYF.

J is TRBJ2-1 and V is TRBV19; tentative D call: TRBD2 (5 bases). Trimming took off 5 bases at V and 5 bases at J, with 10 bases between the two ends. This CDR3 is 13 amino acids long. Germline V lookup: CDR1 LNHDA, CDR2 SQIVND (reference sequence). In nucleotides, the CDR3 is TGTGCCAGTAGTGAAACTAGGCACAATGAGCAGTTCTTC. Protein product: CASSETRHNEQFF.

The chain recombines TRBV30 with TRBJ1-6; 8 bases are a match to TRBD1. The CDR3 is 14 amino acids. Trimming removed 5 bases from V and 8 bases from J; junction bases left unmatched: 8. Germline V CDR1 and CDR2: GTSNPN, SVGIG (reference sequence). CDR3 coding DNA: TGTGCCTGGGCCCACGGGACAGGAGATTCACCCCTCCACTTT. It translates to CAWAHGTGDSPLHF.

The V call is TRBV5-1, the J call TRBJ2-1; no firm D call. V lost 0 bases to trimming and J lost 10 bases, with 5 bases between them. The CDR3 runs to 11 residues. Per germline, CDR1 SGHRS and CDR2 YFSETQ. In nucleotides, the CDR3 is TGCGCCAGCAGCTTGGGCGAGGAGCAGTTCTTC. This codes for CASSLGEEQFF. Based on the CDR3 plus reference TRBV5-1 and TRBJ2-1, the full variable domain is KAGVTQTPRYLIKTRGQQVTLSCSPISGHRSVSWYQQTPGQGLQFLFEYFSETQRNKGNFPGRFSGRQFSNSRSEMNVSTLELGDSALYLCASSLGEEQFFGPGTRLTVL.

J is TRBJ1-1 and V is TRBV6-6; D uncertain. CDR3 size: 14 residues. Germline V gives CDR1 MNHNY, CDR2 SVGAGI (reference sequence). V was clipped by 1 base and J by 6 bases, with 12 bases between them. The CDR3: CASSYFPGEAEAFF. The CDR3 DNA is TGTGCCAGCAGTTACTTCCCCGGGGAGGCTGAAGCTTTCTTT.